The present T cell receptor beta chain was sequenced within a study of persistence of HIV-infected CD4 T cells. Sequencing used immunoSEQ version 4 in survey mode. Each sample used up to 1 ug genomic DNA diluted to approximately 10 ng/uL. Clones were read by immunoSEQ multiplex PCR, and TCRdb kept only the in-frame ones, dropping some. The table has tens of thousands of clones, 82% seen once. Cells were stimulated with CMV-infected fibroblast lysates at roughly 10 ug/mL. CD40L/CD69 double-negative CD45RO-high memory CD4+ T cells were collected. PBMCs were depleted of CD8+ T cells before stimulation. On this clone: As yet, its antigen is unknown.

The sample in question was CD4+ T cells sorted from PBMCs after approximately 19-hour stimulation, obtained from a patient who received antiretroviral therapy. This receptor was identified in an adult woman with HIV who was CMV-seropositive.

CDR3 sequence: CASSYLIRGYEQYF. CDR3 bases: TGTGCCAGCAGTTACTTAATAAGGGGCTACGAGCAGTACTTC. V is TRBV6-6 and J is TRBJ2-7; a possible D gene is TRBD1 (5 bases). The V end lost 1 base, the J end lost 3 bases, and 10 bases lay between the germline ends. Germline V gene data show CDR1 as MNHNY and CDR2 as SVGAGI (reference sequence). The CDR3 runs 14 residues.